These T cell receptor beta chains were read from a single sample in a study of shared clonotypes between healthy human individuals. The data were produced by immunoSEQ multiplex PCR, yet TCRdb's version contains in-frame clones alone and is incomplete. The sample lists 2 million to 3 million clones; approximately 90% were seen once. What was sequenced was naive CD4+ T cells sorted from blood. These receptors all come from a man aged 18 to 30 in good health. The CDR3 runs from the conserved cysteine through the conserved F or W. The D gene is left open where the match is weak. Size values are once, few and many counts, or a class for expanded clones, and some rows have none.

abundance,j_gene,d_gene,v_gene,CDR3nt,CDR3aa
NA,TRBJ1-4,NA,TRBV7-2,TGTGCCAGCAGCTTATTCCTCCCGGGGCTAAATGAAAAACTGTTTTTT,CASSLFLPGLNEKLFF
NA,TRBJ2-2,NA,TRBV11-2,TGTGCCAGCAGCTGGGACCCCGTACCCGGGGAGCTGTTTTTT,CASSWDPVPGELFF
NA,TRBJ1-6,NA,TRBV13,TGTGCCAGCAGCCGACAGTATAATTCACCCCTCCACTTT,CASSRQYNSPLHF
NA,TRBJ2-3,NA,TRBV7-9,TGTGCCAGCAGCTTACAGGGAATCACAGATACGCAGTATTTT,CASSLQGITDTQYF
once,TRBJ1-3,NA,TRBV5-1,TGCGCCAGCAGCCGCGAAGGGCAGGGAAACACCATATATTTT,CASSREGQGNTIYF
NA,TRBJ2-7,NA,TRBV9,TGTGCCAGCAGCGTAGGTGGGACGGCCTCCTACGAGCAGTACTTC,CASSVGGTASYEQYF
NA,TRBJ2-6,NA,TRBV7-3,TGTGCCAGCAGCCCGCCGGGGGCCAACGTCCTGACTTTC,CASSPPGANVLTF
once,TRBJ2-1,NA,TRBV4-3,TGCGCCAGCAGCCAAGTTGGGCCAGGGGTAGGGAATGAGCAGTTCTTC,CASSQVGPGVGNEQFF
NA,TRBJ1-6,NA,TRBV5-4,TGTGCCAGCAGCTTGGAGGGTACCTATAATTCACCCCTCCACTTT,CASSLEGTYNSPLHF
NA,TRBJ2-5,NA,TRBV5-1,TGCGCCAGCAGACCGGAGGGGGAGACCCAGTACTTC,CASRPEGETQYF
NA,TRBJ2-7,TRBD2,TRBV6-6,TGTGCCAGCAGTTCCCGGCGGGGGTCCTTCGAGCAGTACTTC,CASSSRRGSFEQYF
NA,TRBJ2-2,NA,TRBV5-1,TGCGCCAGCAGCTTGATGGGCGACACCGGGGAGCTGTTTTTT,CASSLMGDTGELFF
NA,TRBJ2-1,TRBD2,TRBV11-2,TGTGCCAGCAGAACTAGCGGGAGGGGTAATGAGCAGTTCTTC,CASRTSGRGNEQFF
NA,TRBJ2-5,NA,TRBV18,TGTGCCAGCTCACCAGCAGGGCTAGAGACCCAGTACTTC,CASSPAGLETQYF
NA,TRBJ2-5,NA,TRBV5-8,TGTGCCAGCAGTGACAGGTCTCTGGGGACCCAGTACTTC,CASSDRSLGTQYF
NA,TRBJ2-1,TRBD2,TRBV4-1,TGCGCCAGCAGCCCCTTGACTAGCGATGTAAATGAGCAGTTCTTC,CASSPLTSDVNEQFF
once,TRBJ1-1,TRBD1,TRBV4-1,TGCGCCAGCAGCCACCCCAGGGGGCGCGAACTAAGGGGCACTGAAGCTTTCTTT,CASSHPRGRELRGTEAFF
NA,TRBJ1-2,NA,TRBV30,TGTGCCTGGAGTGTACGCGGCATTTCGGTCTATGGCTACACCTTC,CAWSVRGISVYGYTF
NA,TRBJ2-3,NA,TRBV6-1,TGTGCCAGCAGTGCCTTGAGGTTCACAGATACGCAGTATTTT,CASSALRFTDTQYF
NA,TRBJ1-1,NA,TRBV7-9,TGTGCCAGCAGCTTAAAGAGTATGGAGGCGGACACTGAAGCTTTCTTT,CASSLKSMEADTEAFF
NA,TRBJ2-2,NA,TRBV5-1,TGCGCCAGCAGCCCAAAAAAGACAAGCGCGAACACCGGGGAGCTGTTTTTT,CASSPKKTSANTGELFF
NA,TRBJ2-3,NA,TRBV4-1,TGCGCCAGCAGCCAAGCGTCTCGCGGATCCCGTTGGGGAGATACGCAGTATTTT,CASSQASRGSRWGDTQYF
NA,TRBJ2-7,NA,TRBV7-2,TGTGCCAGCAGCCCCGGGAGTTACGAGCAGTACTTC,CASSPGSYEQYF
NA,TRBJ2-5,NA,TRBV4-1,TGCGCCAGCAGCCAAGGTGTTCAAGAGACCCAGTACTTC,CASSQGVQETQYF
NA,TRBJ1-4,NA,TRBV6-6,TGTGCCAGCAGTTACAAGCAGGGGCTGGGGGAAAAACTGTTTTTT,CASSYKQGLGEKLFF
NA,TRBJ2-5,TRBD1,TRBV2,TGTGCCAGCATGAGGGACAGCCAAGAGACCCAGTACTTC,CASMRDSQETQYF
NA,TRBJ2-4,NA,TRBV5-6,TGTGCCAGCAGCCCATTCACGGGAGTTCTGGCCAAAAACATTCAGTACTTC,CASSPFTGVLAKNIQYF
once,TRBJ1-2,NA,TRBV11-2,TGTGCCAGCAGCCACCTTGACAGGAGAGGCTACACCTTC,CASSHLDRRGYTF
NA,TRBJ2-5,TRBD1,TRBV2,TGTGCCAGCACCAAACAGGGGGCGCAGGAGACCCAGTACTTC,CASTKQGAQETQYF
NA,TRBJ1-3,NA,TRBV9,TGTGCCAGCAGCGTAGCCGGTTCGGGGGGCATTATGCTAAACTCTGGAAACACCATATATTTT,CASSVAGSGGIMLNSGNTIYF
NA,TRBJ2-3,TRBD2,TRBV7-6,TGTGCCAGCAGCAAGGGACTAGCCTGGGATACGCAGTATTTT,CASSKGLAWDTQYF
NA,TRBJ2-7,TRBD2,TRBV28,TGTGCCAGCACCTACAGCGGGAGGGGATCCTACGAGCAGTACTTC,CASTYSGRGSYEQYF
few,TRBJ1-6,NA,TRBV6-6,TGTGCCAGCAGTTACAGGGAATTCAATTCACCCCTCCACTTT,CASSYREFNSPLHF
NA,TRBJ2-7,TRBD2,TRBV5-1,TGCGCCAGCAGCTTGGGAAGCGGGAGATACGAGCAGTACTTC,CASSLGSGRYEQYF
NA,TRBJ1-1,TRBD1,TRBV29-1,TGCAGCGTTGCCCGGGACAGGGGGCAGACTGAAGCTTTCTTT,CSVARDRGQTEAFF
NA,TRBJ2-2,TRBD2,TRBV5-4,TGTGCCAGCAGCCGCGGGGGAACTAACACCGGGGAGCTGTTTTTT,CASSRGGTNTGELFF
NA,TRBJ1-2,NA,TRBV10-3,TGTGCCATCACTTCCGGGGGGGGCGATGGCTACACCTTC,CAITSGGGDGYTF